The 27 T cell receptor beta chains listed next were all sequenced from one sample in a study of cytomegalovirus exposure and HLA in healthy donors. PCR primers comprised 60 Vbeta and 13 Jbeta primers. Profiled with immunoSEQ multiplex PCR; TCRdb holds only in-frame clones, not every one. The data show 93,000 or so clones, with more than 65% seen just once and 10% to 13% held by the top ten. The material sequenced was PBMCs. The receptors were sampled from a young woman in good health and CMV-seropositive.

The rearrangement uses TRBV6-5 and TRBJ2-5, with D possibly TRBD2 on 6 matching bases. CDR3 length: 15 amino acids. Germline CDR1 reads MNHEY; CDR2 reads SVGAGI. Trimming took 5 bases from V and 1 from J, leaving 14 bases between them. CDR3 sequence (DNA): TGTGCCAGCAGTGGGGTTGGAGGGGCCCAAGAGACCCAGTACTTC. Its protein is CASSGVGGAQETQYF.

The CDR3: CASSFGTASYEQYF. DNA for the CDR3: TGCGCCAGCAGCTTCGGGACAGCGTCCTACGAGCAGTACTTC. The chain employs TRBV5-1 and TRBJ2-7, with 7 bases fitting TRBD1. Germline values: CDR1 SGHRS, CDR2 YFSETQ. This CDR3 contains 14 residues. The V gene end was trimmed by 2 bases and the J gene end by 1 base; junction bases not matched to a gene: 3.

The rearrangement uses TRBV5-4 and TRBJ2-3; weak D call: TRBD1 (5 bases). Trimming took 0 bases from V and 1 from J, leaving 9 bases between them. Per germline, CDR1 SGHNT and CDR2 YYREEE (reference sequence). The CDR3 has 15 amino acids. CDR3 protein: CASSLDQGGTDTQYF. The CDR3 DNA is TGTGCCAGCAGCTTGGATCAGGGCGGCACAGATACGCAGTATTTT.

The chain combines TRBV13 with TRBJ2-1; D possibly corresponds to TRBD2 (7 bases). Germline CDR1 reads PRHDT; CDR2 reads FYEKMQ (reference sequence). The V end lost 5 bases, the J end lost 8 bases, and 22 bases lay between the germline ends. CDR3 length: 16 amino acids. The CDR3 is CASSRRGDYLIYEQFF. CDR3 in DNA: TGTGCCAGCAGCAGAAGGGGGGACTACCTAATTTATGAGCAGTTCTTC. The variable domain in full, completed from reference TRBV13 and TRBJ2-1, reads AAGVIQSPRHLIKEKRETATLKCYPIPRHDTVYWYQQGPGQDPQFLISFYEKMQSDKGSIPDRFSAQQFSDYHSELNMSSLELGDSALYFCASSRRGDYLIYEQFFGPGTRLTVL.

This chain connects TRBV5-1 to TRBJ2-2, with D possibly matching TRBD2 (6 bases). This CDR3 comprises 16 residues. Trimming left V 4 bases short and J 2 bases short, with 15 bases between. Germline assignment: CDR1 SGHRS and CDR2 YFSETQ. The CDR3 loop is CASSPPGGANTGELFF. Written as DNA, the CDR3 is TGCGCCAGCAGCCCGCCGGGCGGGGCCAACACCGGGGAGCTGTTTTTT.

The genes are TRBV21-1 and TRBJ2-3; TRBD2, the D gene given by the table, was not confirmed from the DNA. TRBV21-1 is listed as a pseudogene. The CDR3 runs 17 residues. CDR3 nucleotide sequence: TGTGCCAGCAGCAAAGAGCAGGAGCGGGCGATCACAGATACGCAGTATTTT. This codes for CASSKEQERAITDTQYF.

This chain connects TRBV7-3 to TRBJ1-5; TRBD1 matches 7 bases. This CDR3 has 15 amino acids. Unmatched junction bases numbered 6, after V lost 5 bases and J lost 2 bases. Germline CDR1 and CDR2: SGHTA and FQGTGA. CDR3 nucleotide sequence: TGTGCCAGCAGCGTCGACAGGGATGGCAATCAGCCCCAGCATTTT. It specifies CASSVDRDGNQPQHF. The full variable domain, completed using reference TRBV7-3 and TRBJ1-5, is GAGVSQTPSNKVTEKGKYVELRCDPISGHTALYWYRQSLGQGPEFLIYFQGTGAADDSGLPNDRFFAVRPEGSVSTLKIQRTERGDSAVYLCASSVDRDGNQPQHFGDGTRLSIL.

This clone was detected only once. This sequence joins TRBV28 and TRBJ1-2, with D perhaps matching TRBD1 (5 bases). Trimming took off 4 bases at V and 7 bases at J, with 25 bases between the two ends. Germline V CDR1 and CDR2: MDHEN, SYDVKM. This CDR3 spans 17 amino acids. The CDR3 region has the DNA TGTGCCAGCAGTTCAACGCGACGGGGGGGTCTTGTGGGTGGCTACACCTTC. Its translation: CASSSTRRGGLVGGYTF.

The chain recombines TRBV10-3 with TRBJ2-5, with 8 bases matching TRBD2. Germline trimming cut 6 bases from V and 1 base from J; bases unmatched to any gene: 1. The CDR3 loop spans 13 amino acids. Germline lookup yields CDR1 ENHRY and CDR2 SYGVKD. Here the CDR3 DNA reads TGTGCCATCAGCGGACTAGCCCAAGAGACCCAGTACTTC. This gives the protein CAISGLAQETQYF.

The V gene is TRBV29-1, the J gene TRBJ2-7; 9 bases match TRBD1. CDR1 is SQVTM and CDR2 is ANQGSEA in the germline V gene. This CDR3 has 13 residues. The V gene end was trimmed by 7 bases and the J gene end by 3 bases; junction bases not matched to a gene: 7. CDR3 sequence: CSAQPGQGYEQYF. The DNA of the CDR3 is TGCAGCGCCCAACCGGGACAGGGCTACGAGCAGTACTTC.

V is TRBV28 and J is TRBJ2-7; a weak D match, TRBD1 (5 bases). Germline V gene sequence: CDR1 MDHEN, CDR2 SYDVKM. Between the trimmed V and J ends, which lost 1 base and 3 bases, there was a span of 10 bases. The CDR3 contains 14 residues. The CDR3 DNA reads TGTGCCAGCAGTTTATTGGGGCAGGGCTACGAGCAGTACTTC. As protein: CASSLLGQGYEQYF.

The genes are TRBV11-2 and TRBJ2-7; 9 nucleotides match TRBD1. V lost 3 bases to trimming and J lost 2 bases; unmatched junction nucleotides: 2. In germline, CDR1 is SGHAT, CDR2 FQNNGV. The CDR3 runs to 14 residues. The CDR3 sequence is CASSLGDRAYEQYF. The DNA for the CDR3 is TGTGCCAGCAGCTTGGGGGACAGGGCCTACGAGCAGTACTTC.

On this clone itself: Other DNA sequences of this sample code for an identical CDR3. The chain links TRBV18 to TRBJ1-1, with 7 bases identical to TRBD1. Germline assignment: CDR1 KGHSH and CDR2 LQKENI. This CDR3 region has 13 residues. With 5 bases clipped from V and 1 base from J, the junction kept 1 base outside the gene matches. Written as DNA, the CDR3 is TGTGCCAGCTCAAGACAGGGGAACACTGAAGCTTTCTTT. Amino acid sequence: CASSRQGNTEAFF.

The chain recombines TRBV5-1 with TRBJ2-7; 7 positions agree with TRBD1. The junction had 9 bases not matched to a gene; V was cut back by 0 bases and J by 3 bases. The CDR3 is 16 amino acids. From germline, CDR1 is SGHRS and CDR2 YFSETQ. CDR3 sequence (DNA): TGCGCCAGCAGCTTGGGAGGGGGCCCGGTTGGCTACGAGCAGTACTTC. Translating gives CASSLGGGPVGYEQYF.

This clone was observed a single time. The chain couples TRBV19 to TRBJ2-1; D possibly corresponds to TRBD2 (7 bases). V was shortened by 7 bases and J by 4 bases, with 14 bases between the two germline ends. Germline V gene data show CDR1 as LNHDA and CDR2 as SQIVND (reference sequence). This CDR3 comprises 14 residues. The CDR3 DNA follows: TGTGCCAGTATAGGAGGGGGGGGATACAATGAGCAGTTCTTC. Protein: CASIGGGGYNEQFF.

The CDR3 is CASSSLAGPGNTQYF. The CDR3 coding sequence is TGTGCCAGCAGCTCATTGGCAGGCCCCGGGAATACCCAGTACTTC. The rearrangement joins TRBV7-2 to TRBJ2-5, with D possibly being TRBD2 (5 bases). The CDR3 spans 15 residues. Trimming left V 4 bases short and J 8 bases short, with 20 bases between. Per germline, CDR1 SGHTA and CDR2 FQGNSA. The whole variable domain, remainder taken from reference TRBV7-2 and TRBJ2-5, is GAGVSQSPSNKVTEKGKDVELRCDPISGHTALYWYRQSLGQGLEFLIYFQGNSAPDKSGLPSDRFSAERTGGSVSTLTIQRTQQEDSAVYLCASSSLAGPGNTQYFGPGTRLLVL.

The sample holds a few counts of this clone. The chain combines TRBV5-1 with TRBJ2-3; TRBD1 is a possible D gene (5 bases). Germline assignment: CDR1 SGHRS and CDR2 YFSETQ. V gave up 0 bases and J gave up 1 base, with 12 bases separating them. CDR3 size: 16 residues. CDR3 bases: TGCGCCAGCAGCTTGGGACAGACCACCCGCACAGATACGCAGTATTTT. Residues: CASSLGQTTRTDTQYF.

This clone occurred a few times. The rearrangement uses TRBV11-2 and TRBJ2-5, with a tentative D call TRBD2 (5 bases). This CDR3 spans 13 amino acids. Trimming shortened V by 5 bases and J by 4 bases, and 11 bases separated the two germline ends. The germline V gene encodes CDR1 SGHAT and CDR2 FQNNGV. In DNA form, the CDR3 reads TGTGCCAGCAGCCCCGTGGAGGCAGAGACCCAGTACTTC. Translation: CASSPVEAETQYF. Together with reference TRBV11-2 and TRBJ2-5, the CDR3 gives the full variable domain: EAGVAQSPRYKIIEKRQSVAFWCNPISGHATLYWYQQILGQGPKLLIQFQNNGVVDDSQLPKDRFSAERLKGVDSTLKIQPAKLEDSAVYLCASSPVEAETQYFGPGTRLLVL.

V and J are TRBV6-5 and TRBJ2-7; D not resolved. The length of the CDR3 is 15 residues. V gave up 6 bases and J gave up 3 bases, with 18 bases separating them. CDR1 and CDR2 (germline): MNHEY, SVGAGI. The CDR3 sequence: CASRPAPAPGYEQYF. The CDR3 DNA reads as TGTGCCAGCAGACCCGCCCCCGCCCCAGGCTACGAGCAGTACTTC.

The V call is TRBV19, the J call TRBJ2-7; TRBD1 agrees at 10 bases. Germline loops: CDR1 LNHDA, CDR2 SQIVND (reference sequence). Germline trimming cut 5 bases from V and 2 bases from J; bases unmatched to any gene: 3. This CDR3 comprises 14 residues. DNA for the CDR3: TGTGCCAGTAGTCGGGACAGGGGAACCTACGAGCAGTACTTC. It is translated as CASSRDRGTYEQYF.

The chain links TRBV9 to TRBJ2-3; no firm D call. The V gene's germline CDR1 is SGDLS and CDR2 YYNGEE. The V and J ends lost 0 bases and 4 bases respectively, with 12 bases between them. CDR3 length equals 15 residues. The CDR3 is CASSVDSPVADTQYF. The CDR3 DNA sequence: TGTGCCAGCAGCGTAGACTCCCCCGTTGCAGATACGCAGTATTTT.

This chain connects TRBV13 to TRBJ2-7; D possibly corresponds to TRBD1 (5 bases). The length of the CDR3 is 16 residues. Trimming left V 0 bases short and J 4 bases short, with 16 bases between. Looked up from germline, CDR1 is PRHDT and CDR2 is FYEKMQ (reference sequence). The CDR3 coding sequence is TGTGCCAGCAGCTTAGGGGGGCAGGGCAAGAAATACGAGCAGTACTTC. Translating it yields CASSLGGQGKKYEQYF.

For the CDR3, the DNA is TGTGCCAGTATAACTAGCGGGCGGAACACCGGGGAGCTGTTTTTT. Translated: CASITSGRNTGELFF. V is TRBV6-1 and J is TRBJ2-2; 9 bases align to TRBD2. V lost 9 bases to trimming and J lost 1 base; unmatched junction nucleotides: 6. The length of the CDR3 is 15 residues. Germline V gives CDR1 MNHNS, CDR2 SASEGT.

This clone turned up a few times. This same CDR3 is encoded by further DNA sequences in the sample. The chain couples TRBV5-1 to TRBJ2-7; 8 bases line up with TRBD1. V lost 0 bases, J lost 7 bases, and 9 bases stayed unmatched. Germline V CDR1 and CDR2: SGHRS, YFSETQ. The CDR3 covers 15 residues. CDR3 amino acids: CASSLAGQGLGEQYF. In DNA form, the CDR3 reads TGCGCCAGCAGCTTGGCCGGACAGGGATTGGGGGAGCAGTACTTC.

This chain connects TRBV10-1 to TRBJ2-1, with D uncertain. V gave up 5 bases and J gave up 9 bases, with 11 bases separating them. CDR3 length: 12 amino acids. Germline CDR1 is WNHNN and CDR2 is SYGVQD (reference sequence). CDR3 sequence reads: CASSRGVGEQFF. As DNA, the CDR3 is TGCGCCAGCAGTAGAGGTGTTGGTGAGCAGTTCTTC.

The V and J genes are TRBV15 and TRBJ2-7; D is ambiguous. Germline V gives CDR1 LNHNV, CDR2 YYDKDF (reference sequence). The CDR3 consists of 13 residues. The V end lost 1 base, the J end lost 1 base, and 5 bases lay between the germline ends. The CDR3 spells CATSRAESYEQYF. In nucleotides, the CDR3 is TGTGCCACCAGCAGAGCAGAATCCTACGAGCAGTACTTC.

This clone was detected once. V is TRBV28 and J is TRBJ2-7; 7 bases match TRBD2. CDR3 length: 16 residues. The germline V gene encodes CDR1 MDHEN and CDR2 SYDVKM. V was clipped by 0 bases and J by 4 bases; unmatched bases: 9. This CDR3 is CASSLWGGGLRYEQYF. CDR3 nucleotides: TGTGCCAGCAGTTTATGGGGGGGAGGGCTGAGGTACGAGCAGTACTTC.